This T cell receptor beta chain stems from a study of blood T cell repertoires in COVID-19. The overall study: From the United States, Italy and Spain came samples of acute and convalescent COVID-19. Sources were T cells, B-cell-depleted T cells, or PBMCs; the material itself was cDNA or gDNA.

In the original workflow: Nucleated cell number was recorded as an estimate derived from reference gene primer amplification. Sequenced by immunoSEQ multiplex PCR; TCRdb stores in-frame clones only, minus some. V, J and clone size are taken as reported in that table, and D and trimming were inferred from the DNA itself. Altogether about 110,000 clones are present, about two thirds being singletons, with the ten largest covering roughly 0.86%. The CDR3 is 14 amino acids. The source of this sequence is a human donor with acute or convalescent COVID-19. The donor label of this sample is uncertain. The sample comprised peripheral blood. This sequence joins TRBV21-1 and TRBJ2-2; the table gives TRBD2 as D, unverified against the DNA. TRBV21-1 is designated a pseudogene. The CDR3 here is CASSKTPGGGELFF. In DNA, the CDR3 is TGTGCCAGCAGCAAAACGCCGGGAGGAGGGGAGCTGTTTTTT.